This T cell receptor beta chain was sequenced for a study of cytomegalovirus exposure and HLA in healthy donors. Trimming cost V 1 base and J 2 bases; bases outside gene matches: 8. Per the germline V gene, CDR1 is SEHNR and CDR2 is FQNEAQ (reference sequence). The CDR3 spans 17 residues. Vbeta (60) and Jbeta (13) primers were used in the PCR. Profiling relied on immunoSEQ multiplex PCR, and the TCRdb table lists in-frame clones only, not all of them. The table lists roughly 170,000 clones, 77% of them singletons. This TCR was recovered from a woman between 25 and 40 years old in good health and CMV-seronegative. The rearrangement links TRBV7-9 to TRBJ2-7, with TRBD1 matching 10 bases. Specimen: PBMCs. The CDR3 is CASSLGTGGIKTYEQYF. CDR3 bases: TGTGCCAGCAGCTTAGGGACAGGGGGTATCAAGACCTACGAGCAGTACTTC.